This TCR beta chain stems from a study of OX40 agonist ivuxolimab in advanced cancers. Across the study: Patients were dosed with the agonistic anti-OX40 (CD134) antibody ivuxolimab. Patients in the trial were receiving intravenous ivuxolimab every 2 weeks, at doses of 0.01 to 10 mg/kg.

Note on this clone: As yet, its antigen is unknown.

Profiled with immunoSEQ multiplex PCR; TCRdb holds only in-frame clones, not every one. The sample carries 55,000 to 90,000 clones, 80% to 90% recorded once. Study-wide findings and caveats: Expanded peripheral T cell antigen specificity was not determined. More expanded clones were found, on average, in CD8+ than in CD4+ T cells.

CDR3 length: 16 residues. V lost 3 bases and J lost 4; bases outside the gene matches: 8. Per germline, CDR1 LNHDA and CDR2 SQIVND (reference sequence). The receptor was derived from an adult with an advanced solid tumor such as melanoma, head and neck, liver or kidney cancer. V usage is TRBV19 and J usage is TRBJ2-3, with TRBD1 matching 9 bases. The starting material was CD4+ or CD8+ T cells sorted from blood, obtained in a trial of the OX40 agonist ivuxolimab. Here the CDR3 reads CASSMGDRVRADTQYF. The CDR3 coding sequence is TGTGCCAGTAGTATGGGGGACAGGGTGAGGGCAGATACGCAGTATTTT. Using reference TRBV19 and TRBJ2-3 for the parts outside the CDR3, the full variable domain is DGGITQSPKYLFRKEGQNVTLSCEQNLNHDAMYWYRQDPGQGLRLIYYSQIVNDFQKGDIAEGYSVSREKKESFPLTVTSAQKNPTAFYLCASSMGDRVRADTQYFGPGTRLTVL.